This T cell receptor beta chain was sequenced in a study of blood T cell repertoires in COVID-19. Original handling: Quantification of nucleated cells was approximated via reference gene primer amplification. Sequencing was performed with immunoSEQ multiplex PCR; in TCRdb, only in-frame clones are kept and a portion is missing. For V, J and clone size, that table is used; D and trimming come from the DNA. This table has about 88,000 clones, roughly nine tenths appearing once. The CDR3 length is 16 residues. Germline values: CDR1 MDHEN, CDR2 SYDVKM. V trimming: 5 bases; J trimming: 4 bases; junction bases outside the gene matches: 10.

This chain connects TRBV28 to TRBJ1-4; 7 bases fit TRBD1. Sequencing used peripheral blood. The origin of this receptor is a male donor with acute or convalescent COVID-19. The CDR3 sequence is CASSTPRQGSNEKLFF. The CDR3 coding sequence is TGTGCCAGCAGTACGCCTCGACAGGGTAGTAATGAAAAACTGTTTTTT. Based on the CDR3 plus reference TRBV28 and TRBJ1-4, the full variable domain is DVKVTQSSRYLVKRTGEKVFLECVQDMDHENMFWYRQDPGLGLRLIYFSYDVKMKEKGDIPEGYSVSREKKERFSLILESASTNQTSMYLCASSTPRQGSNEKLFFGSGTQLSVL.